This T cell receptor beta chain was obtained from a study of T cells in Graves' hyperthyroidism and ophthalmopathy (dated by TCRdb to about 2019). Turning to the overall study: Peripheral blood samples were taken at the time of initial diagnosis, prior to any treatment. To identify distinguishing TCR V-J signatures, a discovery cohort of 90 to 100 patients was used, comprising under 45 with Graves' ophthalmopathy and around 57 with stable Graves' hyperthyroidism. The study also compared thyroid tissue and blood T-cell repertoires from a handful of Graves' hyperthyroidism patients. After sampling, hyperthyroidism patients received methimazole starting at 30 mg daily, and ophthalmopathy patients received high-dose intravenous methylprednisolone. The 100 or so discovery patients were divided at random into training and test sets in a 7:3 ratio. According to the paper, TCR Vbeta CDR3 sequencing was carried out on around 140 peripheral blood samples, which came from approximately 41 ophthalmopathy, 75 to 80 hyperthyroidism and around 17 progressor patients. Prospective prediction of ophthalmopathy was tested in an independent validation cohort of 18 to 20 hyperthyroidism patients and approximately 17 patients who later progressed to ophthalmopathy. Paper-wide results and their limitations: During validation, the model predicted progression to ophthalmopathy a median of approximately 7 months ahead of onset, with almost 71% sensitivity and roughly 72% specificity. Blood samples also contained most of the expanded thyroid clonotypes (frequency above 0.001), which suggests that blood repertoires may reflect thyroid immune responses. A 13 V-J signature model separated ophthalmopathy from stable hyperthyroidism, with over 85% sensitivity and just under 84% specificity in cross-validation and 80%/75% in testing. Sample size was not statistically predetermined, and blinding of investigators to group allocation was not performed.

The TCR beta CDR3 regions were amplified from RNA transcripts. The TCR CDR3 was subjected to a first round of RT-PCR using the HTBI primer set and the Qiagen OneStep RT-PCR kit. The libraries were constructed in a second round of multiplex PCR and then size-selected and purified. Libraries were sequenced paired-end with 100 bp reads on an Illumina HiSeq2000. The published analysis was carried out like this. SOAPnuke was used to process the raw data, throwing out any read that contained adapters or uncalled bases, had a mean Phred below 15, or lacked an exact constant-primer or identifier match. High-quality paired reads were merged with COPE v1.2.5, and unique nucleotide sequences were defined as clonotypes. Clonotypes were aligned to IMGT TRBV, TRBD and TRBJ reference segments using MiTCR v1.1. Analysis was restricted to V-J combinations with a frequency above 0.0001, which covered about 99% of repertoires. The TCS score was defined as F50 (clonal expansion) divided by E x V (chaos), with BLOSUM62-based TCRdist calculated between CDR3 peptides within each V-J. Welch's t-statistics and random forest reduced around 510 V-J features to 13, which were used in a naive Bayes classifier (R e1071). The Morisita-Horn index was used to measure how similar the thyroid and blood repertoires were. Using fastp trimming at Q25 and MiXCR clonotype assembly, TCRdb reanalyzed the public sequencing data and kept in-frame beta chains. Rows are unified per CDR3 protein, each entry keeping the most common DNA and genes. The V and J calls were determined by TCRdb, not by the authors. The sample has 93,000 or so distinct CDR3 sequences on record, 40% to 50% of them singletons. Approximately 25% of the sample goes to the ten largest clones.

Stable Graves' hyperthyroidism was defined as no progression to ophthalmopathy during 18 months of follow-up. Hyperthyroidism patients were newly diagnosed, had a disease duration of under 2 months, and were aged 18 to 65 years. Patients with uncontrolled infections, other autoimmune diseases, pregnancy or lactation were excluded. Diagnoses relied on clinical symptoms, serum thyroxine and TRAb, thyroid ultrasound and orbital computed tomography. Ficoll-Paque density gradient centrifugation was used to isolate PBMCs from under 11 ml of fresh peripheral blood. Trizol reagent was used to extract total RNA, and RNA quality was then checked on an Agilent 2100 Bioanalyzer. This clonotype has at least ten counts. There is no known antigen for this receptor. No base quality information exists; no much larger clone differs at one position. The specimen sequenced was blood. This clonotype originated in a middle-aged man with Graves' hyperthyroidism.

The DNA reads as follows: TGTGCCAGCAGACAAAGGTCGAACACTGAAGCTTTCTTT. This yields the protein CASRQRSNTEAFF. The rearrangement joined TRBV5-4 to TRBJ1-1; the D gene assignment is ambiguous. From the germline V gene (reference sequence), CDR1 is SGHNT and CDR2 is YYREEE. Deletion took 5 bases off V and 1 base off J, with a span of 9 bases between the germline ends. The CDR3 holds 13 amino acids from the cysteine to the phenylalanine. Only CDR3 DNA remains: 39 bases, in frame from the first base.